Shown below are 20 T cell receptor beta chains from a single sample sequenced in a study of cytomegalovirus exposure and HLA in healthy donors. The study ran its PCR with 60 Vbeta and 13 Jbeta primers. The protocol was immunoSEQ multiplex PCR, while the TCRdb copy is restricted to in-frame clones and leaves out a portion. The data hold some 150,000 clones, with under 80% observed a single time. The sequenced material came from PBMCs. The receptors stem from a male donor in good health and CMV-seronegative.

The genes are TRBV14 and TRBJ1-1; D is ambiguous. The CDR3 runs 14 residues. Germline lookup yields CDR1 SGHDN and CDR2 FVKESK. Trimming pared 0 bases from V and 4 bases from J, leaving 9 bases between. This chain's CDR3 is CASSQEVRGTEAFF. Here the CDR3 DNA reads TGTGCCAGCAGCCAAGAAGTTCGGGGCACTGAAGCTTTCTTT. Full variable domain (remainder filled in from reference TRBV14 and TRBJ1-1): EAGVTQFPSHSVIEKGQTVTLRCDPISGHDNLYWYRRVMGKEIKFLLHFVKESKQDESGMPNNRFLAERTGGTYSTLKVQPAELEDSGVYFCASSQEVRGTEAFFGQGTRLTVV.

The chain couples TRBV6-1 to TRBJ2-7, with 7 bases lining up with TRBD1. The CDR3 is 15 residues long. V was clipped by 1 base and J by 4 bases; unmatched bases: 7. The germline CDR1 and CDR2 sequences are MNHNS and SASEGT. The DNA of the CDR3 is TGTGCCAGCAGTGAAGGTAGGACAGGCCTTTACGAGCAGTACTTC. Translating it yields CASSEGRTGLYEQYF.

The chain recombines TRBV7-3 with TRBJ2-1, with 8 bases matching TRBD1. V lost 3 bases to trimming and J lost 4 bases; unmatched junction nucleotides: 8. In germline, CDR1 is SGHTA, CDR2 FQGTGA. The CDR3 extends over 16 amino acids. The CDR3 region has the DNA TGTGCCAGCAGCTTGGGGACAGGTTCAGATTACAATGAGCAGTTCTTC. Residues: CASSLGTGSDYNEQFF.

The V gene is TRBV4-3, the J gene TRBJ2-7, with a possible D match to TRBD1 (6 bases). The CDR3 totals 18 residues. CDR1 is LGHNA and CDR2 is YSLEER in the germline V gene. Trimming took off 1 base at V and 4 bases at J, with 23 bases between the two ends. CDR3 loop: CASSQVYPKRDTDYEQYF. In DNA, the CDR3 is TGCGCCAGCAGCCAAGTATACCCCAAGAGGGACACAGATTACGAGCAGTACTTC.

The genes are TRBV29-1 and TRBJ2-1; D might be TRBD1 (6 bases). Germline V gene lookup returns CDR1 SQVTM and CDR2 ANQGSEA. The germline V and J ends were trimmed by 4 bases and 4 bases, with 11 bases remaining between them. The CDR3 consists of 13 residues. CDR3 loop: CSVAGQLYNEQFF. CDR3 in DNA: TGCAGCGTTGCCGGACAGTTATACAATGAGCAGTTCTTC.

The V gene is TRBV18, the J gene TRBJ1-3; D is unclear. CDR3 length: 16 amino acids. Looked up from germline, CDR1 is KGHSH and CDR2 is LQKENI. V lost 2 bases, J lost 4 bases, and 15 bases lay in between. The CDR3 is CASSPKANGLGNTIYF. The CDR3 DNA is TGTGCCAGCTCACCAAAGGCCAACGGACTAGGAAACACCATATATTTT. Complete variable domain (other parts from reference TRBV18 and TRBJ1-3): NAGVMQNPRHLVRRRGQEARLRCSPMKGHSHVYWYRQLPEEGLKFMVYLQKENIIDESGMPKERFSAEFPKEGPSILRIQQVVRGDSAAYFCASSPKANGLGNTIYFGEGSWLTVV.

This chain uses TRBV19 with TRBJ2-6; D is unclear. Between the trimmed V and J ends, which lost 5 bases and 2 bases, there was a span of 4 bases. Germline V CDR1 and CDR2: LNHDA, SQIVND (reference sequence). The CDR3 contains 13 residues. The CDR3 nucleotides read TGTGCCAGTAGTCCCACTGGGGCCAACGTCCTGACTTTC. The encoded protein is CASSPTGANVLTF.

This chain links TRBV2 with TRBJ1-5; D ambiguous. Trimming took off 6 bases at V and 0 bases at J, with 15 bases between the two ends. Germline assignment: CDR1 SNHLY and CDR2 FYNNEI. This CDR3 comprises 16 residues. CDR3 residues: CASRSGGRYSNQPQHF. The CDR3 coding sequence is TGTGCCAGCAGGTCGGGAGGACGATATAGCAATCAGCCCCAGCATTTT.

V is TRBV18 and J is TRBJ1-5; TRBD1 matches at 9 bases. Trimming removed 4 bases from V and 5 bases from J; junction bases left unmatched: 6. This CDR3 spans 15 amino acids. Germline values: CDR1 KGHSH, CDR2 LQKENI. In nucleotides, the CDR3 is TGTGCCAGCTCACTGGGACAGGGAGGGTATCAGCCCCAGCATTTT. This codes for CASSLGQGGYQPQHF.

This chain connects TRBV18 to TRBJ2-4, with D perhaps matching TRBD2 (6 bases). The CDR3 spans 14 residues. Germline CDR1 KGHSH, CDR2 LQKENI. V was trimmed by 3 bases and J by 6 bases, leaving 12 bases between them. CDR3 protein: CASSPSGRGNIQYF. The CDR3 DNA reads TGTGCCAGCTCACCCTCAGGGCGGGGAAACATTCAGTACTTC.

The genes are TRBV10-3 and TRBJ2-7, with TRBD1 identical over 9 bases. From germline, CDR1 is ENHRY and CDR2 SYGVKD. CDR3 length equals 15 residues. V lost 6 bases to trimming and J lost 0 bases; unmatched junction nucleotides: 6. This CDR3 is CAIRPGTGNSYEQYF. For the CDR3, the DNA is TGTGCCATCAGGCCCGGGACAGGGAACTCCTACGAGCAGTACTTC.

CDR3 loop: CASSQDLQGDGGYTF. CDR3 DNA sequence: TGCGCCAGCAGCCAAGATTTACAGGGGGACGGTGGCTACACCTTC. V gene TRBV4-1 combines with J gene TRBJ1-2; 8 bases align to TRBD1. V lost 0 bases and J lost 7; bases outside the gene matches: 7. Germline values: CDR1 MGHRA, CDR2 YSYEKL. CDR3 length: 15 amino acids.

This rearrangement joins TRBV6-6 to TRBJ2-1, with 7 nucleotides matching TRBD2. Germline loops: CDR1 MNHNY, CDR2 SVGAGI (reference sequence). The CDR3 is 15 amino acids. V gave up 2 bases and J gave up 4 bases; unmatched junction bases: 5. CDR3 loop: CASSYGGREYNEQFF. CDR3 nucleotide sequence: TGTGCCAGCAGTTACGGAGGGCGGGAGTACAATGAGCAGTTCTTC.

The chain employs TRBV10-3 and TRBJ2-5; 13 nucleotides agree with TRBD2. This CDR3 comprises 17 residues. V was clipped by 4 bases and J by 4 bases; unmatched bases: 9. Germline CDR1 reads ENHRY; CDR2 reads SYGVKD. The CDR3 region is CAISGDTSGRAPETQYF. DNA of the CDR3: TGTGCCATCAGTGGAGACACTAGCGGGAGGGCCCCAGAGACCCAGTACTTC.

This sequence joins TRBV5-1 and TRBJ2-3; no firm D call. Trimming took off 0 bases at V and 6 bases at J, with 8 bases between the two ends. Looked up from germline, CDR1 is SGHRS and CDR2 is YFSETQ. CDR3 size: 13 residues. CDR3 DNA: TGCGCCAGCAGCTTGGCCGATGCGGATACGCAGTATTTT. This codes for CASSLADADTQYF.

The chain uses TRBV28 and TRBJ2-7; D perhaps matches TRBD2 (5 bases). V lost 6 bases and J 0 bases, leaving 9 bases between the germline ends. The V gene's germline CDR1 is MDHEN and CDR2 SYDVKM. CDR3 length: 13 amino acids. This chain's CDR3 is CASSQGLSYEQYF. CDR3 coding DNA: TGTGCCAGCAGCCAAGGACTCTCCTACGAGCAGTACTTC.

This chain links TRBV11-2 with TRBJ2-7; D uncertain. V was trimmed by 2 bases and J by 2 bases, leaving 4 bases between them. The V gene's germline CDR1 is SGHAT and CDR2 FQNNGV. This CDR3 has 12 amino acids. The CDR3 spells CASSLSPYEQYF. CDR3 in DNA: TGTGCCAGCAGCTTAAGCCCCTACGAGCAGTACTTC. Drawing the rest from reference TRBV11-2 and TRBJ2-7, the complete variable domain is EAGVAQSPRYKIIEKRQSVAFWCNPISGHATLYWYQQILGQGPKLLIQFQNNGVVDDSQLPKDRFSAERLKGVDSTLKIQPAKLEDSAVYLCASSLSPYEQYFGPGTRLTVT.

The chain uses TRBV30 and TRBJ2-7, with D tentatively TRBD1 (5 bases). The V end lost 4 bases, the J end lost 3 bases, and 7 bases lay between the germline ends. In germline, CDR1 is GTSNPN, CDR2 SVGIG (reference sequence). CDR3 length: 11 amino acids. The DNA for the CDR3 is TGTGCCTGGATTCAGGGCTACGAGCAGTACTTC. It specifies CAWIQGYEQYF.

V and J are TRBV2 and TRBJ1-2; D gene unclear. V lost 1 base and J 7 bases, leaving 10 bases between the germline ends. The CDR3 runs to 13 residues. CDR1 and CDR2 from the germline V gene are SNHLY and FYNNEI. The chain's CDR3 is CASSEDLPSGYTF. CDR3 sequence (DNA): TGTGCCAGCAGTGAAGACTTACCCTCTGGCTACACCTTC. Together with reference TRBV2 and TRBJ1-2, the CDR3 gives the full variable domain: EPEVTQTPSHQVTQMGQEVILRCVPISNHLYFYWYRQILGQKVEFLVSFYNNEISEKSEIFDDQFSVERPDGSNFTLKIRSTKLEDSAMYFCASSEDLPSGYTFGSGTRLTVV.

The rearrangement joins TRBV7-6 to TRBJ1-5, with no clear D. The germline gives CDR1 SGHVS, CDR2 FNYEAQ. CDR3 length equals 12 residues. V lost 4 bases and J 2 bases, leaving 3 bases between the germline ends. The CDR3 DNA is TGTGCCAGCAGCTCAGGCAATCAGCCCCAGCATTTT. This translates into CASSSGNQPQHF.